Sequencing of this T cell receptor (beta chain) was carried out in a study of T cell responses to AZD1222 COVID-19 vaccine (TCRdb year 2021). Looking at the study overall: Because spike-specific TCR depth and breadth did not differ between the two schedules, AZD1222 recipients who got a second dose at roughly 4 weeks were pooled with those who got a second dose at roughly 12 weeks. TCR sequencing was performed for over 230 trial participants, of whom some 200 were given two doses of AZD1222 and approximately 26 were given two doses of MenACWY control vaccine. Trial participants were enrolled by age into 18-55, 56-69 and 70-plus year subgroups, with roughly 160, 29 and 62 TCR-sequenced participants respectively.

This specimen's time point label, per the study, means: baseline before first vaccination. The vaccinee samples were drawn from two UK trials, COV001 and COV002, one of which was a single-blind randomized controlled phase 2/3 trial testing AZD1222 (ChAdOx1 nCoV-19) in healthy adults. For TCRbeta chain sequencing, PBMC samples were collected from trial participants at day 0 and at day 28 after the second dose. The CDR3 regions of human TCRbeta chains were subjected to immunosequencing. Regarding the original processing steps: TCRs in the repertoires were compared against a reference library of SARS-CoV-2-specific TCRs that had been generated with the MIRA antigen-specificity platform. Breadth was defined as the fraction of unique TCRs that were SARS-CoV-2-associated, and depth was defined as the fraction of total T cells that were SARS-CoV-2-associated. Using the MIRA data, every spike-specific TCR was mapped to the spike region that the TCR reacted to and assigned to either a CD4 or a CD8 class. Log10-transformed breadth and depth values were compared by one-way ANOVA with Sidak's multiple comparisons tests. What TCRdb holds here is the immuneACCESS table cut down to in-frame rearrangements. Part of the clones is not present; checked against another copy, under half of the missing clones reflect an unresolved V gene, and the others are unexplained. V and J calls and clone size are copied from that table; D and trimming were computed from the DNA. The sample table contains over 150,000 clones; only one count was recorded for roughly 92% of them. 1.6% of the sample is in the top ten clones.

The V and J ends are trimmed by 5 bases and 7 bases, leaving 9 bases between them. The CDR3 goes from the cysteine to the phenylalanine over 10 residues. CDR3 DNA is the only sequence kept; it has 30 bases, read in frame from the first base. From a lookup of the germline V gene (reference sequence), CDR1 and CDR2 are DFQATT and SNEGSKA. In regard to this clone: No antigen is known for it. It has no much larger one-base neighbor in the sample; base qualities were not kept.

Study-wide conclusions, independent of this receptor: Conclusions about previously exposed vaccinees are limited, since just 6 or 7 AZD1222 recipients were seropositive for SARS-CoV-2 at baseline. The 56-69-year group was small, and its depth increase did not reach significance, likely because of low power. CD4 TCRs associated with the vaccine covered the entire spike protein, and the dominant responses were in regions 160-218 and 743-854. Reportedly, close to half of the unique spike-specific TCRs recognized epitopes lying outside the regions that are mutated in the B.1.351 and B.1.1.7 variants. Because no samples from the day 14 peak response were available, repertoires could be characterized only after the peak T cell response. Spike-specific TCR breadth and depth rose significantly after two AZD1222 doses compared with day 0 and with MenACWY recipients. Participants were mostly white British and included more females than males, and it was suggested by the authors that clonal diversity may have been underestimated.

The V gene is TRBV20-1 and the J gene is TRBJ2-7; 5 matching bases give a weak D call of TRBD2. This TCR was sampled from an adult in good health. Source: peripheral blood, taken on day 0 of AZD1222 vaccination. For the CDR3, the sequence is CSAERGEQYF. The sequence in DNA is TGCAGTGCTGAGCGAGGGGAGCAGTACTTC.